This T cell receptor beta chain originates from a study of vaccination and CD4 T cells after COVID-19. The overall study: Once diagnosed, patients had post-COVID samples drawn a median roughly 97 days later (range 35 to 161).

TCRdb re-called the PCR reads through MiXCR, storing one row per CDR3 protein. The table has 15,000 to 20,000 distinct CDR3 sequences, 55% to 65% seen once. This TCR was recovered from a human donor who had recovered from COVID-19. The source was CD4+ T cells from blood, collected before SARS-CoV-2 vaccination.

The CDR3 protein is CASSSGTVNSPLHF. The DNA for the CDR3 is TGTGCCAGCAGCTCCGGGACAGTTAATTCACCCCTCCACTTT. The chain links TRBV12-3 or TRBV12-4 to TRBJ1-6; 7 nucleotides line up with TRBD1. V was clipped by 6 bases and J by 6 bases; unmatched bases: 5. The CDR3 has 14 amino acids.